Here is one TCR beta chain with its context. The record originates from a study of blood T cell repertoires in COVID-19. Study background: The origin of the acute and convalescent COVID-19 samples was the United States, Italy and Spain. The analysed material was cDNA or gDNA that came from T cells, B-cell-depleted T cells, or PBMCs.

Germline V gene sequence: CDR1 LNHDA, CDR2 SQIVND (reference sequence). The CDR3 is made up of 13 amino acids. Between the trimmed V and J ends, which lost 1 base and 4 bases, there was a span of 8 bases. Original processing methods: Reference gene primer amplification gave estimated nucleated cell counts. Assay used: immunoSEQ multiplex PCR; TCRdb lists only in-frame clones, some missing. D and trimming were read from the DNA, whereas the V and J calls and clone size are those reported in that table. The sample has tens of thousands of clones; around 90% are singletons. The chain joins TRBV19 to TRBJ2-7; D ambiguous. The sample was peripheral blood. This TCR was sampled from a human donor with active COVID-19. The donor label of this sample is uncertain. The CDR3: CASSIGQSYEQYF. For the CDR3, the DNA is TGTGCCAGTAGTATAGGGCAGTCATACGAGCAGTACTTC.